This T cell receptor (beta chain) was identified in a study of cytomegalovirus exposure and HLA in healthy donors. The study's findings and limits: Near-uniform donor sequencing depth was presumed by presence/absence analyses. An apparent linkage of common viral pathogens to several of the most significant clusters emerged in a later analysis. In most subjects, TCR beta sequences reportedly gave accurate predictions of HLA-A and HLA-B alleles.

The CDR3 spans 15 residues. Germline V gene data show CDR1 as SGHRS and CDR2 as YFSETQ. Trimming left V 4 bases short and J 1 base short, with 12 bases between. Primers for the PCR totalled 60 Vbeta and 13 Jbeta. The repertoire was sequenced with immunoSEQ multiplex PCR; TCRdb's copy has only in-frame clones and lacks some. The sample includes around 92,000 clones, roughly 74% of them seen just once. In the case of this clone: Its antigen is unidentified.

The sequencing input was PBMCs. The chain carries TRBV5-1 and TRBJ1-5; D might be TRBD1 (5 bases). The source of this sequence is a woman aged 70 to 79 in good health and CMV-seropositive. The CDR3 here is CASSPRGGSNQPQHF. DNA of the CDR3: TGCGCCAGCAGCCCCCGCGGGGGGAGCAATCAGCCCCAGCATTTT.